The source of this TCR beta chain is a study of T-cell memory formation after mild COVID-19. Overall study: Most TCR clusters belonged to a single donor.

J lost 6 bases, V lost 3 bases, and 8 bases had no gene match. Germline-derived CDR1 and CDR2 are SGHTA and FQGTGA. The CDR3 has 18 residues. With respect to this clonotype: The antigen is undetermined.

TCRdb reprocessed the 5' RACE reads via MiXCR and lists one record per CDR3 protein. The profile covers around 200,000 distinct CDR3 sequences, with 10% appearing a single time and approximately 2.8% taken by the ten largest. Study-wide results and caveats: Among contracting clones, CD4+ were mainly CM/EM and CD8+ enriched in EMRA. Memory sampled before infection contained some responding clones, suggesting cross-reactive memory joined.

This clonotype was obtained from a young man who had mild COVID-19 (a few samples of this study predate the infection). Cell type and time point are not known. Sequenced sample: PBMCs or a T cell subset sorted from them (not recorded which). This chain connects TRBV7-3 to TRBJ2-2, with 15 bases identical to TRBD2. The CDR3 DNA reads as TGTGCCAGCAGCTTCTCTGGACTAGCGGGGGGGTTCGCCGGGGAGCTGTTTTTT. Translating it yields CASSFSGLAGGFAGELFF.